The T cell receptor (beta chain) described here comes from a study of human thymus T cells. This table comes from immunoSEQ multiplex PCR, and its TCRdb copy is limited to in-frame clones, with some not included. The repertoire holds tens of thousands of clones, with approximately 95% as singletons. Per the germline V gene, CDR1 is MNHEY and CDR2 is SMNVEV (reference sequence). The CDR3 sequence is 15 residues long. The J segment lost 0 bases and the V segment lost 8 bases, leaving 7 bases of the junction unmatched. The material sequenced was blood. The sequence came from a boy under three years old with a congenital heart defect but otherwise immunologically healthy. The chain links TRBV27 to TRBJ1-1, with 9 bases identical to TRBD1. The CDR3 nucleotides read TGTGCCAGCGTATTGGACAGGGGCATGAACACTGAAGCTTTCTTT. As protein: CASVLDRGMNTEAFF.